This is a list of T cell receptor beta chains from one sample in a study of blood T cell repertoires in COVID-19. Measured with immunoSEQ multiplex PCR; TCRdb has only the in-frame clones, and not every one. There are 400,000 to 500,000 clones in the sample; about 88% occur only once, and approximately 1.5% lies in the top ten. Sequenced material: PBMCs or T cells enriched from blood (not recorded which). The source of these receptors is a woman aged 18-29 years who had been exposed to COVID-19. Both conserved end residues are part of each CDR3. Fields, in order: CDR3 protein, CDR3 DNA, V gene, J gene, clone size, D gene. D genes are given only for firm matches. Clone size is shown for a subset of rows, as once, few, many or a class of expanded clone.

CAWSVSRQQYF	TGTGCCTGGAGTGTCTCCAGGCAGCAGTACTTC	TRBV30	TRBJ2-7	-	-
CAIRVDRGGYEQYF	TGTGCCATCAGGGTCGACAGGGGGGGGTACGAGCAGTACTTC	TRBV10-3	TRBJ2-7	-	TRBD1
CATSDLRTGAGYTF	TGTGCCACCAGTGATTTAAGGACAGGGGCCGGCTACACCTTC	TRBV24-1	TRBJ1-2	once	TRBD1
CASSVGAGTARTSGYTF	TGTGCCAGCAGCGTAGGAGCCGGAACCGCCCGGACTAGCGGCTACACCTTC	TRBV9	TRBJ1-2	-	-
CASSQGTGGRTDTQYF	TGTGCCAGCAGCCAAGGAACGGGGGGGCGAACAGATACGCAGTATTTT	TRBV4-2	TRBJ2-3	-	TRBD2
CASSFSLAGVGNEQFF	TGCGCCAGCAGCTTCTCCCTAGCGGGAGTTGGCAATGAGCAGTTCTTC	TRBV5-1	TRBJ2-1	-	TRBD2
CACRDRSYEQYF	TGTGCCTGCCGGGACAGATCCTACGAGCAGTACTTC	TRBV6-5	TRBJ2-7	-	TRBD1
CASSVYSAAYEQYF	TGTGCCAGCAGCGTGTATAGCGCCGCCTACGAGCAGTACTTC	TRBV27	TRBJ2-7	once	-
CASSEFSGVSYEQYF	TGTGCCAGCAGTGAATTTTCGGGGGTATCCTACGAGCAGTACTTC	TRBV25-1	TRBJ2-7	-	-
CASSRTLGQAGETQYF	TGTGCCAGCAGCCGAACCCTGGGACAGGCGGGAGAGACCCAGTACTTC	TRBV5-5	TRBJ2-5	-	TRBD1
CAWSFSGGTEAFF	TGTGCCTGGTCGTTCTCGGGGGGCACTGAAGCTTTCTTT	TRBV30	TRBJ1-1	-	-
CAISEGGLGTSGLSSYNEQFF	TGTGCCATCAGTGAGGGGGGGCTTGGGACTAGCGGGTTAAGCTCCTACAATGAGCAGTTCTTC	TRBV10-3	TRBJ2-1	-	TRBD2
CASPGLENEQYF	TGTGCCAGCCCGGGACTAGAAAACGAGCAGTACTTC	TRBV27	TRBJ2-7	-	TRBD2
CASREVHRNTEAFF	TGTGCCAGCAGAGAAGTACACCGGAACACTGAAGCTTTCTTT	TRBV28	TRBJ1-1	-	-
CASSQDADRSYNSPLHF	TGCGCCAGCAGCCAAGATGCTGACAGGAGCTATAATTCACCCCTCCACTTT	TRBV4-3	TRBJ1-6	-	-
CASSQTRLAGEGETQYF	TGTGCCAGCAGCCAAACCCGCCTGGCGGGAGAGGGGGAGACCCAGTACTTC	TRBV3-1/TRBV3-2	TRBJ2-5	-	TRBD2